This TCR beta chain was captured by sequencing in a study of T cell responses to AZD1222 COVID-19 vaccine. Whole-study findings and limits: Of spike-specific TCRs, nearly half reportedly target regions left unmutated in variants.

Sequencing was performed with immunoSEQ multiplex PCR; in TCRdb, only in-frame clones are kept and a portion is missing. The sample has approximately 140,000 clones, more than 85% seen once; the top ten hold approximately 5%. With regard to this clone: Antigen specificity is unknown.

CDR3 length equals 12 residues. Trimming took off 5 bases at V and 4 bases at J, with 9 bases between the two ends. CDR1 SEHNR and CDR2 FQNEAQ come from the germline V gene (reference sequence). Sequenced here: peripheral blood, sampled on day 0 of AZD1222 vaccination. The rearrangement links TRBV7-9 to TRBJ2-7; D not certain. The TCR originated in an adult in good health. CDR3 sequence (DNA): TGTGCCAGCAGCCCCTTGGGGTACGAGCAGTACTTC. This codes for CASSPLGYEQYF. The variable domain in full, with the rest retrieved from reference TRBV7-9 and TRBJ2-7, is DTGVSQNPRHKITKRGQNVTFRCDPISEHNRLYWYRQTLGQGPEFLTYFQNEAQLEKSRLLSDRFSAERPKGSFSTLEIQRTEQGDSAMYLCASSPLGYEQYFGPGTRLTVT.